This T cell receptor beta chain was observed in a study of blood T cell repertoires in COVID-19. Assay: immunoSEQ multiplex PCR; the TCRdb copy retains only in-frame clones and omits some. The sample consists of approximately 220,000 clones, 75% to 90% of them appearing once. The CDR3 runs to 13 residues. Trimming removed 6 bases from V and 3 bases from J, with 11 bases in between. Germline CDR1 and CDR2: MNHEY and SVGAGI. The genes are TRBV6-5 and TRBJ1-2; D is unclear. The material sequenced was PBMCs or T cells enriched from blood (not recorded which). The receptor comes from a woman younger than 30 in a cohort exposed to, infected with or recovered from COVID-19 (not recorded which). CDR3 residues: CASRDTRDYGYTF. CDR3 coding DNA: TGTGCCAGCAGGGATACGAGGGACTATGGCTACACCTTC.